Each of the 32 T cell receptor beta chains below was sequenced from the same sample in a study of T-cell memory formation after mild COVID-19 (dated by TCRdb to about 2021). Library preparation employed 5' RACE. Sequencing instrument: Illumina NovaSeq 6000. TCRdb took the public reads, trimmed them with fastp at Q25, ran MiXCR for clone calling and kept in-frame beta chains. Rows are unified per CDR3 protein, each entry keeping the most common DNA and genes. In all, the sample holds about 560,000 distinct CDR3 sequences, and about 20% of those were seen once. Roughly 8.1% of the sample belongs to the ten largest clones. Sequenced sample: PBMCs or a T cell subset sorted from them (not recorded which). These receptor sequences come from an adult woman who had mild COVID-19 (a few samples of this study predate the infection). The sample titles of this study are shuffled in the database, so cell type and time point are left out; the donor was told from shared clones.

This clonotype has more than one count but fewer than ten. In DNA form, the CDR3 reads TGTGCCAGCAGCTCCTATAGGTTGACTAGTGACTACTCTGGGGCCAACGTCCTGACTTTC. It yields the protein CASSSYRLTSDYSGANVLTF. This chain joins TRBV13 and TRBJ2-6; D might be TRBD2 (6 bases). The length of the CDR3 is 20 residues. Germline V lookup: CDR1 PRHDT, CDR2 FYEKMQ (reference sequence). V was pared by 4 bases and J by 0 bases, with 22 bases between. The full variable domain, in which reference TRBV13 and TRBJ2-6 provide the parts outside the CDR3, is AAGVIQSPRHLIKEKRETATLKCYPIPRHDTVYWYQQGPGQDPQFLISFYEKMQSDKGSIPDRFSAQQFSDYHSELNMSSLELGDSALYFCASSSYRLTSDYSGANVLTFGAGSRLTVL.

This clonotype was detected only a few times. The chain is built from TRBV7-2 and TRBJ2-7; the D gene is possibly TRBD1 (6 bases). This CDR3 contains 14 residues. V was trimmed by 1 base and J by 3 bases, leaving 10 bases between them. Germline CDR1 reads SGHTA; CDR2 reads FQGNSA. The CDR3 region has the DNA TGTGCCAGCAGCTTAGGTCCAGGGGACTACGAGCAGTACTTC. Its protein is CASSLGPGDYEQYF.

This clonotype showed up just a few times. CDR3 residues: CASSVVMNTEAFF. The CDR3 bases are TGTGCCAGCAGTGTCGTGATGAACACTGAAGCTTTCTTT. The chain is built from TRBV2 and TRBJ1-1; D is unclear. CDR3 length equals 13 residues. The V gene's germline CDR1 is SNHLY and CDR2 FYNNEI. V dropped 4 bases and J dropped 0 bases, with 6 bases sitting between them. Full variable domain (rest looked up from reference TRBV2 and TRBJ1-1): EPEVTQTPSHQVTQMGQEVILRCVPISNHLYFYWYRQILGQKVEFLVSFYNNEISEKSEIFDDQFSVERPDGSNFTLKIRSTKLEDSAMYFCASSVVMNTEAFFGQGTRLTVV.

CDR3 in amino acids: CATSRTLGEVNGYTF. The CDR3 nucleotides are TGTGCCACCAGCAGAACCCTAGGGGAGGTCAATGGCTACACCTTC. The gene calls are TRBV15 and TRBJ1-2; the D gene is possibly TRBD1 (5 bases). Per the germline V gene, CDR1 is LNHNV and CDR2 is YYDKDF (reference sequence). The CDR3 has 15 amino acids. Trimming stripped 2 bases from V and 6 bases from J, with 16 bases between.

V gene TRBV6-5 combines with J gene TRBJ2-7; D perhaps matches TRBD1 (8 bases). The germline CDR1 and CDR2 sequences are MNHEY and SVGAGI. The CDR3 runs 15 residues. V was cut by 0 bases and J by 4 bases, with 13 bases left in between. In DNA form, the CDR3 reads TGTGCCAGCAGTTACTCGAACAGGGGGGGATACGAGCAGTACTTC. Amino acids: CASSYSNRGGYEQYF.

The V call is TRBV28, the J call TRBJ2-1, with D unresolved. From germline, CDR1 is MDHEN and CDR2 SYDVKM. The CDR3 consists of 17 residues. Trimming cost V 2 bases and J 0 bases, with 14 bases left between them. Here the CDR3 reads CASSLEGRTSSYNEQFF. For the CDR3, the DNA is TGTGCCAGCAGTTTAGAAGGTCGAACAAGCTCCTACAATGAGCAGTTCTTC. Full variable domain (remainder filled in from reference TRBV28 and TRBJ2-1): DVKVTQSSRYLVKRTGEKVFLECVQDMDHENMFWYRQDPGLGLRLIYFSYDVKMKEKGDIPEGYSVSREKKERFSLILESASTNQTSMYLCASSLEGRTSSYNEQFFGPGTRLTVL.

V usage is TRBV24-1 and J usage is TRBJ2-1; 11 bases line up with TRBD1. CDR3 length: 16 residues. The V segment lost 2 bases and the J segment 6 bases; nucleotides outside the gene matches: 5. CDR1 is KGHDR and CDR2 is SFDVKD in the germline V gene. The CDR3 region has the DNA TGTGCCACCAGTGATTGGGGAGGGACAGGGGGCAATGAGCAGTTCTTC. As protein: CATSDWGGTGGNEQFF.

This clonotype was seen only a few times. The chain couples TRBV29-1 to TRBJ2-1; D unclear. Germline V gives CDR1 SQVTM, CDR2 ANQGSEA. The V end was cut by 0 bases, the J end by 9 bases, with 9 bases between. The CDR3 spans 12 residues. CDR3 amino acids: CSVEEAKPEQFF. CDR3 nucleotides: TGCAGCGTTGAAGAAGCCAAGCCTGAGCAGTTCTTC.

This clonotype was seen only a few times. The CDR3 sequence: CASRSGSTDTQYF. Here the CDR3 DNA reads TGCGCCAGCAGATCGGGGAGCACAGATACGCAGTATTTT. The rearrangement uses TRBV5-1 and TRBJ2-3; a weak D match, TRBD2 (5 bases). The CDR3 is 13 amino acids. V was cut by 5 bases and J by 0 bases, with 7 bases left in between. Germline values: CDR1 SGHRS, CDR2 YFSETQ.

This chain uses TRBV2 with TRBJ2-5; D unclear. Germline loops: CDR1 SNHLY, CDR2 FYNNEI. This CDR3 is built from 14 residues. Trimming shortened V by 2 bases and J by 2 bases, and 9 bases separated the two germline ends. The CDR3 reads CASSETQAQETQYF. CDR3 coding DNA: TGTGCCAGCAGTGAAACTCAGGCGCAAGAGACCCAGTACTTC.

This clonotype was observed a handful of times. This chain links TRBV20-1 with TRBJ1-5, with 8 bases that match TRBD1. In germline, CDR1 is DFQATT, CDR2 SNEGSKA (reference sequence). The J segment lost 7 bases and the V segment lost 0 bases, leaving 8 bases of the junction unmatched. This CDR3 is built from 15 residues. CDR3 sequence (DNA): TGCAGTGCTAGAGATAGGCAGGGGGCATGGCAGCCCCAGCATTTT. Translating it yields CSARDRQGAWQPQHF.

This clonotype turned up a few times. The rearrangement links TRBV7-8 to TRBJ2-5, with 9 positions matching TRBD1. Germline values: CDR1 SGHVS, CDR2 FQNEAQ. V gave up 5 bases and J gave up 2 bases; unmatched junction bases: 3. This CDR3 region has 14 residues. The CDR3: CASSGDREQETQYF. In DNA, the CDR3 is TGTGCCAGCAGCGGGGACAGGGAACAAGAGACCCAGTACTTC.

The chain couples TRBV5-5 to TRBJ1-1; 8 nucleotides agree with TRBD1. Germline assignment: CDR1 SGHKS and CDR2 YYEKEE (reference sequence). Unmatched junction bases numbered 5, after V lost 4 bases and J lost 0 bases. The CDR3 is 15 amino acids. CDR3 bases: TGTGCCAGCAGCGTTGGGACAGGAATGAACACTGAAGCTTTCTTT. It yields the protein CASSVGTGMNTEAFF.

This chain links TRBV18 with TRBJ2-1, with 9 nucleotides matching TRBD1. Germline V CDR1 and CDR2: KGHSH, LQKENI. The V and J ends lost 3 bases and 14 bases, in that order; junction bases with no gene match: 5. This CDR3 comprises 12 residues. Here the CDR3 reads CASSPDGDREFF. The CDR3, as DNA: TGTGCCAGCTCACCTGACGGGGACAGGGAGTTCTTC. The full variable domain, completed using reference TRBV18 and TRBJ2-1, is NAGVMQNPRHLVRRRGQEARLRCSPMKGHSHVYWYRQLPEEGLKFMVYLQKENIIDESGMPKERFSAEFPKEGPSILRIQQVVRGDSAAYFCASSPDGDREFFGPGTRLTVL.

The CDR3 bases are TGTGCCAGTAGTATTGGACGGACTAGCGGGAGTTCGGATGAGCAGTTCTTC. This gives the protein CASSIGRTSGSSDEQFF. V is TRBV19 and J is TRBJ2-1, with 13 bases fitting TRBD2. The V and J ends lost 3 bases and 8 bases, in that order; junction bases with no gene match: 10. Germline-derived CDR1 and CDR2 are LNHDA and SQIVND (reference sequence). The CDR3 sequence is 17 residues long.

The chain links TRBV15 to TRBJ2-7; 8 nucleotides agree with TRBD2. The CDR3 loop spans 15 amino acids. V was pared by 4 bases and J by 3 bases, with 8 bases of the junction left unmatched. CDR1 and CDR2 from the germline V gene are LNHNV and YYDKDF (reference sequence). The CDR3, as DNA: TGTGCCACCAGCATTAACCGGGGGGGCCACTACGAGCAGTACTTC. It specifies CATSINRGGHYEQYF.

The V and J genes are TRBV7-3 and TRBJ2-3, with a possible D match to TRBD1 (5 bases). Deletions cut 4 bases from V and 3 bases from J, with 17 bases between. This CDR3 comprises 16 residues. Germline V lookup: CDR1 SGHTA, CDR2 FQGTGA. The CDR3 sequence is CASSSNRLERTDTQYF. The CDR3 nucleotides read TGTGCCAGCAGCTCGAACAGGTTAGAGAGGACAGATACGCAGTATTTT.

The chain is built from TRBV12-3 or TRBV12-4 and TRBJ2-1, with D possibly TRBD1 on 9 matching bases. This CDR3 contains 19 residues. V was pared by 9 bases and J by 5 bases, with 32 bases between. CDR3 amino acids: CASTKQGANGLAGHNEQFF. The CDR3 DNA follows: TGTGCCAGTACTAAACAGGGGGCGAATGGGCTAGCGGGTCACAATGAGCAGTTCTTC.

This clonotype was detected a few times. The rearrangement links TRBV29-1 to TRBJ2-3; perhaps TRBD1 as D (5 bases). The CDR3 contains 12 residues. Germline V gene sequence: CDR1 SQVTM, CDR2 ANQGSEA. Between the trimmed V and J ends, which lost 6 bases and 4 bases, there was a span of 11 bases. The CDR3 DNA reads TGCAGCGTCGGAATAGGGGCAGATACGCAGTATTTT. It translates to CSVGIGADTQYF.

This chain uses TRBV3-1 with TRBJ2-3; D gene unclear. The CDR3 is 14 amino acids. Trimming pared 3 bases from V and 5 bases from J, leaving 12 bases between. Germline values: CDR1 LGHDT, CDR2 YNNKEL (reference sequence). The CDR3 spells CASSQGGSKDTQYF. CDR3 nucleotides: TGTGCCAGCAGCCAGGGCGGATCCAAAGATACGCAGTATTTT.

The CDR3 is CASSSGDTGELFF. CDR3 in DNA: TGTGCCAGCAGTAGCGGGGACACCGGGGAGCTGTTTTTT. V usage is TRBV6-4 and J usage is TRBJ2-2; 7 bases map to TRBD2. Germline assignment: CDR1 MRHNA and CDR2 SNTAGT. There are 13 residues in the CDR3. With V trimmed by 5 bases and J by 3 bases, 0 bases remained unmatched.

The V and J genes are TRBV4-2 and TRBJ2-3; 14 bases align to TRBD2. Per the germline V gene, CDR1 is LGHNA and CDR2 is YNFKEQ. The J segment lost 4 bases and the V segment lost 2 bases, leaving 8 bases of the junction unmatched. The CDR3 is 18 amino acids. This CDR3 reads CASSQRGPTSGGADTQYF. The CDR3 bases are TGTGCCAGCAGCCAACGAGGACCGACTAGCGGGGGGGCAGATACGCAGTATTTT.

This clonotype showed up just a few times. This chain joins TRBV3-1 and TRBJ1-2; D is uncertain. The CDR3 is 13 amino acids. Trimming shortened V by 5 bases and J by 7 bases, and 14 bases separated the two germline ends. CDR1 is LGHDT and CDR2 is YNNKEL in the germline V gene (reference sequence). The CDR3 coding sequence is TGTGCCAGCAGCGCGGCAGGCGGCCTTGGCTACACCTTC. This translates into CASSAAGGLGYTF.

This chain links TRBV5-1 with TRBJ2-3; possible D gene TRBD1, 6 bases. CDR1 is SGHRS, CDR2 YFSETQ, per germline. CDR3 length: 15 residues. Trimming took off 1 base at V and 2 bases at J, with 11 bases between the two ends. CDR3: CASSLRTAYTDTQYF. For the CDR3, the DNA is TGCGCCAGCAGCTTGAGGACAGCCTACACAGATACGCAGTATTTT.

The chain employs TRBV3-1 and TRBJ2-3; D possibly corresponds to TRBD2 (6 bases). There are 13 residues in the CDR3. Trimming took off 1 base at V and 14 bases at J, with 16 bases between the two ends. The germline CDR1 and CDR2 sequences are LGHDT and YNNKEL (reference sequence). The CDR3 DNA reads TGTGCCAGCAGCCAAGGGACTATCGTACGTCGGTATTTT. Protein sequence: CASSQGTIVRRYF.

The CDR3 here is CASSLGTWAGNTEAFF. The CDR3 DNA is TGCGCCAGCAGCTTGGGTACCTGGGCGGGGAACACTGAAGCTTTCTTT. The V call is TRBV5-1, the J call TRBJ1-1; D ambiguous. V was pared by 0 bases and J by 1 base, with 13 bases between. CDR3 length equals 16 residues. From germline, CDR1 is SGHRS and CDR2 YFSETQ.

The sample holds a few counts of this clonotype. J is TRBJ2-1 and V is TRBV24-1; D call uncertain. The CDR3 sequence is 16 residues long. Germline-derived CDR1 and CDR2 are KGHDR and SFDVKD. V lost 4 bases to trimming and J lost 0 bases, with 12 bases between them. The DNA of the CDR3 is TGTGCCACCAGTGACAAGGACCGGAGCTCCTACAATGAGCAGTTCTTC. This sequence encodes CATSDKDRSSYNEQFF.

V and J are TRBV20-1 and TRBJ1-5, with TRBD1 matching over 10 bases. CDR1 is DFQATT, CDR2 SNEGSKA, per germline (reference sequence). The CDR3 totals 16 residues. V gave up 0 bases and J gave up 5 bases; unmatched junction bases: 7. In DNA, the CDR3 is TGCAGTGCTAGAGACCCCCGGACAGGGGGAGATCAGCCCCAGCATTTT. Protein product: CSARDPRTGGDQPQHF.

In its sample, this clonotype was seen a few times. The chain combines TRBV24-1 with TRBJ2-5; 11 positions agree with TRBD2. Per germline, CDR1 KGHDR and CDR2 SFDVKD. The CDR3 is 17 amino acids. V trimming: 4 bases; J trimming: 1 base; junction bases outside the gene matches: 7. CDR3: CATSEGLAGGPQETQYF. The CDR3 DNA follows: TGTGCCACCAGTGAGGGGCTAGCGGGGGGCCCCCAAGAGACCCAGTACTTC.

The rearrangement uses TRBV7-8 and TRBJ2-5; weak D call: TRBD2 (6 bases). V was clipped by 3 bases and J by 5 bases, with 16 bases between them. Germline loops: CDR1 SGHVS, CDR2 FQNEAQ. The CDR3 loop spans 15 amino acids. CDR3 protein: CASSFNTPAGETQYF. CDR3 in DNA: TGTGCCAGCAGCTTTAATACCCCGGCGGGGGAGACCCAGTACTTC.

In its sample, this clonotype was seen a few times. This chain connects TRBV7-8 to TRBJ2-5; TRBD2 agrees at 9 bases. Per the germline V gene, CDR1 is SGHVS and CDR2 is FQNEAQ. The CDR3 sequence is 17 residues long. V shed 3 bases and J 0 bases; nucleotides not matched to a gene: 8. In nucleotides, the CDR3 is TGTGCCAGCAGCTTCCGACTAGCGGATTTGTACCAAGAGACCCAGTACTTC. Residues: CASSFRLADLYQETQYF.

The gene calls are TRBV7-9 and TRBJ1-4; D is uncertain. V was pared by 5 bases and J by 6 bases, with 13 bases between. This CDR3 has 14 amino acids. CDR1 and CDR2 (germline): SEHNR, FQNEAQ (reference sequence). The CDR3 bases are TGTGCCAGCAGCAGAGGAGCGACCGATGAAAAACTGTTTTTT. Residues: CASSRGATDEKLFF.